Included here is one T cell receptor (beta chain) sequence, with context. Time point of the sample: pre-sensitization, week 0. The treatment was: therapeutic diphenylcyclopropenone sensitization with weekly scalp DPC. The entry originates in a study of human T cells and chemical hapten exposure. V lost 0 bases and J 4 bases, leaving 13 bases between the germline ends. The CDR3 is 16 residues long. Germline V gives CDR1 SNHLY, CDR2 FYNNEI. The library gave individual cDNA molecules unique molecular identifiers. TCRdb re-called the RACE reads with MiXCR, one entry per CDR3 protein. The data show under 300,000 distinct CDR3 sequences, with more than 6.5% seen just once and 2.3% held by the top ten.

The receptor was derived from a middle-aged woman with alopecia areata. Some clones in this sample may be carry-over from other donors' samples. The chain has TRBV2 and TRBJ2-4; the D gene could be TRBD1 or TRBD2 (5 bases each). Sequenced material: whole blood, taken in connection with sensitization to the hapten diphenylcyclopropenone (DPC). CDR3 amino acids: CASSEAWGREKNIQYF. DNA of the CDR3: TGTGCCAGCAGTGAAGCATGGGGACGGGAAAAAAACATTCAGTACTTC.